This section outlines one T cell receptor (beta chain) sequence together with its context. Its specificity is unknown. Germline V lookup: CDR1 SGHRS, CDR2 YFSETQ. This CDR3 contains 14 residues. V was shortened by 1 base and J by 1 base, with 8 bases between the two germline ends. The sample is drawn from a study of cytomegalovirus exposure and HLA in healthy donors. The wider study: HLA-typed donors were the source of approximately 88 million unique TCRs, which an early data release held.

The donors gave bone marrow, and they were healthy. Findings and caveats of the study: Some V segments could not be told apart, so they were left out, TRBV6-2 and TRBV6-3 among them.

The PCR used 60 Vbeta and 13 Jbeta primers. The protocol was immunoSEQ multiplex PCR, while the TCRdb copy is restricted to in-frame clones and leaves out a portion. The profile covers about 160,000 clones, with more than 65% appearing a single time and roughly 4.5% taken by the ten largest. The TCR sequence derives from a man aged 18-30 years in good health and CMV-seropositive. The chain couples TRBV5-1 to TRBJ1-1; D unresolved. The sequenced sample was PBMCs. CDR3 amino acids: CASSLPQENTEAFF. The CDR3 DNA follows: TGCGCCAGCAGCTTGCCGCAGGAGAACACTGAAGCTTTCTTT.